Below are 21 T cell receptor beta chains sequenced from a single sample in a study of shared clonotypes between healthy human individuals. Using immunoSEQ multiplex PCR, the repertoire was profiled, and TCRdb retains in-frame clones only, with some absent. Of about 2 million clones listed, roughly 95% were seen once; the top ten hold 1% to 1.5%. Naive CD8 populations comprised CD45RO-negative cells positively selected for CCR7, excluding terminally differentiated effector memory CD45RA+ cells. Sequencing was done on a sample of naive CD8+ T cells sorted from blood. The receptors derive from a man younger than 30 in good health.

About this clone: Other DNA sequences of this sample code for an identical CDR3. The chain combines TRBV10-1 with TRBJ2-2; the D gene is possibly TRBD1 (6 bases). The CDR3 totals 14 residues. The V and J ends lost 3 bases and 7 bases respectively, with 12 bases between them. The germline V gene has CDR1 WNHNN and CDR2 SYGVQD (reference sequence). The CDR3 DNA reads as TGCGCCAGCAGTGAATCTGGGGGCGGCGGGGAGCTGTTTTTT. Protein product: CASSESGGGGELFF.

This chain joins TRBV7-9 and TRBJ1-4; 7 bases align to TRBD1. Looked up from germline, CDR1 is SEHNR and CDR2 is FQNEAQ (reference sequence). The V gene end was trimmed by 10 bases and the J gene end by 6 bases; junction bases not matched to a gene: 14. CDR3 size: 15 residues. CDR3 nucleotides: TGTGCCACTCCCCCCCCCGGGACAGTTGATGAAAAACTGTTTTTT. Protein: CATPPPGTVDEKLFF. The variable domain in full, with the rest retrieved from reference TRBV7-9 and TRBJ1-4, is DTGVSQNPRHKITKRGQNVTFRCDPISEHNRLYWYRQTLGQGPEFLTYFQNEAQLEKSRLLSDRFSAERPKGSFSTLEIQRTEQGDSAMYLCATPPPGTVDEKLFFGSGTQLSVL.

This chain connects TRBV28 to TRBJ2-7, with D perhaps TRBD1 (6 bases). Germline V gene sequence: CDR1 MDHEN, CDR2 SYDVKM. The CDR3 totals 17 residues. Trimming removed 5 bases at V and 1 base at J, with 21 bases between. The chain's CDR3 is CASSPLGQLRLSYEQYF. The CDR3 DNA is TGTGCCAGCAGTCCCCTTGGACAGCTTCGTTTATCCTACGAGCAGTACTTC.

The chain combines TRBV5-6 with TRBJ2-2; D perhaps matches TRBD1 (5 bases). CDR1 and CDR2 from the germline V gene are SGHDT and YYEEEE. V shed 2 bases and J shed 5 bases, with 13 bases lying between them. This CDR3 spans 15 amino acids. CDR3 in amino acids: CASSFGRVGTGELFF. The CDR3 nucleotides are TGTGCCAGCAGCTTCGGCAGGGTAGGGACCGGGGAGCTGTTTTTT.

The chain links TRBV6-5 to TRBJ1-6; D gene unclear. Trimming cost V 8 bases and J 7 bases, with 6 bases left between them. The V gene's germline CDR1 is MNHEY and CDR2 SVGAGI. The CDR3 length is 11 residues. CDR3 in DNA: TGTGCCAGCGGGGTAAATTCACCCCTCCACTTT. It codes for CASGVNSPLHF.

The CDR3 loop reads CASRTGPYEQYF. For the CDR3, the DNA is TGTGCCAGCAGGACAGGTCCCTACGAGCAGTACTTC. V is TRBV27 and J is TRBJ2-7; a weak D match, TRBD1 (6 bases). Germline loops: CDR1 MNHEY, CDR2 SMNVEV (reference sequence). V lost 6 bases, J lost 2 bases, and 8 bases lay in between. The CDR3 sequence is 12 residues long.

Comment on this clone: This sample includes further DNA sequences coding for the same CDR3. The V gene is TRBV10-2, the J gene TRBJ1-1; a possible D gene is TRBD1 (6 bases). Per germline, CDR1 WSHSY and CDR2 SAAADI. The CDR3 consists of 13 residues. V lost 6 bases to trimming and J lost 0 bases, with 8 bases between them. The CDR3 DNA follows: TGCGCCAGCAGAGGGGGGATGAACACTGAAGCTTTCTTT. It codes for CASRGGMNTEAFF.

The chain recombines TRBV5-7 with TRBJ1-1, with D possibly matching TRBD1 (5 bases). TRBV5-7 is classed as an ORF, of uncertain function. The CDR3 is 16 residues long. V dropped 2 bases and J dropped 3 bases, with 17 bases sitting between them. DNA of the CDR3: TGTGCCAGCAGCTTTTCGGGCAGGGAAAGAGACACTGAAGCTTTCTTT. Its protein is CASSFSGRERDTEAFF.

The chain employs TRBV4-1 and TRBJ2-7; 7 bases fit TRBD1. CDR1 is MGHRA and CDR2 is YSYEKL in the germline V gene. V trimming: 2 bases; J trimming: 2 bases; junction bases outside the gene matches: 6. The CDR3 is made up of 15 amino acids. CDR3 in amino acids: CASSQTGTATYEQYF. For the CDR3, the DNA is TGCGCCAGCAGCCAAACCGGGACAGCTACCTACGAGCAGTACTTC.

CDR3 residues: CASSSGTSGGAGELFF. In DNA form, the CDR3 reads TGTGCCAGCAGCTCCGGGACTAGCGGGGGGGCCGGGGAGCTGTTTTTT. V and J are TRBV5-6 and TRBJ2-2, with 16 nucleotides matching TRBD2. From germline, CDR1 is SGHDT and CDR2 YYEEEE. The CDR3 is 16 amino acids. V shed 3 bases and J 6 bases; nucleotides not matched to a gene: 2.

CDR3 DNA sequence: TGTGCCAGCAGTTATTGGGGGACTGGGTACCAAGAGACCCAGTACTTC. This sequence encodes CASSYWGTGYQETQYF. This chain connects TRBV6-6 to TRBJ2-5; a weak D match, TRBD2 (6 bases). The CDR3 is 16 amino acids. Germline CDR1 reads MNHNY; CDR2 reads SVGAGI (reference sequence). V shed 3 bases and J shed 0 bases, with 14 bases lying between them.

The rearrangement links TRBV11-2 to TRBJ2-2; D uncertain. V was shortened by 3 bases and J by 6 bases, with 11 bases between the two germline ends. The V gene's germline CDR1 is SGHAT and CDR2 FQNNGV. The length of the CDR3 is 14 residues. The CDR3 sequence: CASSLVLTAGELFF. The CDR3 DNA reads TGTGCCAGCAGCTTGGTCCTTACCGCCGGGGAGCTGTTTTTT.

The CDR3, as DNA: TGTGCCAGCAGTGAGGGATTTGGTGAAGCTTTCTTT. Its translation: CASSEGFGEAFF. The rearrangement uses TRBV2 and TRBJ1-1; D is unresolved. Trimming shortened V by 3 bases and J by 7 bases, and 9 bases separated the two germline ends. The CDR3 contains 12 residues. From germline, CDR1 is SNHLY and CDR2 FYNNEI. The variable domain in full, with the rest retrieved from reference TRBV2 and TRBJ1-1, is EPEVTQTPSHQVTQMGQEVILRCVPISNHLYFYWYRQILGQKVEFLVSFYNNEISEKSEIFDDQFSVERPDGSNFTLKIRSTKLEDSAMYFCASSEGFGEAFFGQGTRLTVV.

The gene calls are TRBV7-6 and TRBJ2-3, with D uncertain. The V end lost 0 bases, the J end lost 1 base, and 11 bases lay between the germline ends. CDR1 and CDR2 from the germline V gene are SGHVS and FNYEAQ. The CDR3 spans 16 residues. The CDR3 coding sequence is TGTGCCAGCAGCTTAGCGGCAAGTATGGGCACAGATACGCAGTATTTT. This sequence encodes CASSLAASMGTDTQYF.

The chain has TRBV6-5 and TRBJ1-2; perhaps TRBD1 as D (5 bases). V was pared by 7 bases and J by 3 bases, with 9 bases between. Germline V CDR1 and CDR2: MNHEY, SVGAGI. This CDR3 comprises 12 residues. This CDR3 reads CASNGQDYGYTF. Here the CDR3 DNA reads TGTGCCAGCAACGGACAAGACTATGGCTACACCTTC.

This rearrangement joins TRBV6-6 to TRBJ2-7; possible D gene TRBD2, 6 bases. CDR1 is MNHNY, CDR2 SVGAGI, per germline (reference sequence). This CDR3 is built from 14 residues. V gave up 2 bases and J gave up 3 bases, with 11 bases separating them. The CDR3 nucleotides are TGTGCCAGCAGTTACACTATTAGCGGCTACGAGCAGTACTTC. Translating it yields CASSYTISGYEQYF.

The chain carries TRBV9 and TRBJ2-7; TRBD1 might be the D (6 bases). V dropped 3 bases and J dropped 0 bases, with 10 bases sitting between them. This CDR3 contains 14 residues. Germline CDR1 SGDLS, CDR2 YYNGEE. DNA of the CDR3: TGTGCCAGCAGCGCCTGGGACATCTCCTACGAGCAGTACTTC. It yields the protein CASSAWDISYEQYF.

The genes are TRBV4-1 and TRBJ2-3; TRBD1 agrees at 7 bases. Per the germline V gene, CDR1 is MGHRA and CDR2 is YSYEKL. The V and J ends lost 5 bases and 5 bases, in that order; junction bases with no gene match: 7. This CDR3 is built from 14 residues. DNA of the CDR3: TGCGCCAGCAGCACAGACAGGGCAGAAGATACGCAGTATTTT. This sequence encodes CASSTDRAEDTQYF.

The V and J genes are TRBV7-2 and TRBJ2-7; 10 nucleotides match TRBD2. The CDR3 is made up of 15 amino acids. Germline assignment: CDR1 SGHTA and CDR2 FQGNSA. V lost 5 bases, J lost 0 bases, and 4 bases stayed unmatched. CDR3 amino acids: CASSPRTSGSYEQYF. The DNA of the CDR3 is TGTGCCAGCAGCCCGCGGACTAGCGGCTCCTACGAGCAGTACTTC. The full variable domain, in which reference TRBV7-2 and TRBJ2-7 provide the parts outside the CDR3, is GAGVSQSPSNKVTEKGKDVELRCDPISGHTALYWYRQSLGQGLEFLIYFQGNSAPDKSGLPSDRFSAERTGGSVSTLTIQRTQQEDSAVYLCASSPRTSGSYEQYFGPGTRLTVT.

V is TRBV29-1 and J is TRBJ2-5; D possibly corresponds to TRBD2 (6 bases). CDR1 is SQVTM and CDR2 is ANQGSEA in the germline V gene. The V end lost 1 base, the J end lost 0 bases, and 12 bases lay between the germline ends. The CDR3 extends over 15 amino acids. DNA of the CDR3: TGCAGCGTTGAAGGGGGACGGGGGTACCAAGAGACCCAGTACTTC. Protein: CSVEGGRGYQETQYF.

A single count supports this clone. This chain uses TRBV6-5 with TRBJ1-2; no clear D. The V gene lost 2 bases and the J gene lost 4 bases, with 14 bases spanning the gap. The CDR3 contains 15 residues. CDR1 and CDR2 (germline): MNHEY, SVGAGI. The CDR3 bases are TGTGCCAGCAGTTACGCGACACCGAGTCGCTATGGCTACACCTTC. Protein: CASSYATPSRYGYTF.